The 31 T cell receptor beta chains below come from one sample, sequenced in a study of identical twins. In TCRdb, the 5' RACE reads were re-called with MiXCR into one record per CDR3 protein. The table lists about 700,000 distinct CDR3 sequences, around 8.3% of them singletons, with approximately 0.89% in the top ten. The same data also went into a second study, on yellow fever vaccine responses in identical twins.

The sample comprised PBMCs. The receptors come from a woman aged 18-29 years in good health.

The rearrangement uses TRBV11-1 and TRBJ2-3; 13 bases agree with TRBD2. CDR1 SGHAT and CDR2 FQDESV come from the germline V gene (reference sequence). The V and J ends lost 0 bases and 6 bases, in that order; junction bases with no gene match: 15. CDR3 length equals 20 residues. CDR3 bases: TGTGCCAGCAGCTTAGCGTCCCGACTAGCGGGAGGCCGAATCACGGATACGCAGTATTTT. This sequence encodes CASSLASRLAGGRITDTQYF.

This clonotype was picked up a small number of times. The CDR3 DNA reads as TGCAGTGCCCCGACGTCGGGGACTGAGCAGTTCTTC. Protein: CSAPTSGTEQFF. The rearrangement uses TRBV20-1 and TRBJ2-1, with D perhaps assigned TRBD1 or TRBD2 (5 bases each). With 6 bases removed from V and 9 bases from J, the gap between germline ends came to 15 bases. Looked up from germline, CDR1 is DFQATT and CDR2 is SNEGSKA (reference sequence). CDR3 size: 12 residues.

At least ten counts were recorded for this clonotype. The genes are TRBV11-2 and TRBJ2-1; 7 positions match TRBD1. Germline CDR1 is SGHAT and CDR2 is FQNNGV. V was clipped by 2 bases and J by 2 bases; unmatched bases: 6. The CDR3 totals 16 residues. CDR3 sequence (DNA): TGTGCCAGCAGCTTAAGGACCGGGACAGCCTACAATGAGCAGTTCTTC. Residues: CASSLRTGTAYNEQFF.

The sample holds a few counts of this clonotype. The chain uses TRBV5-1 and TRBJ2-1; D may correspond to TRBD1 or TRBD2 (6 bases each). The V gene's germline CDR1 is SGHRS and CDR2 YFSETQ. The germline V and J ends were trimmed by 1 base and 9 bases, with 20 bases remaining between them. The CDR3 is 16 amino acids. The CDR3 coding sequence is TGCGCCAGCAGCTTGTACGGCGGAGGGGGTGTTGGTGAGCAGTTCTTC. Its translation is CASSLYGGGGVGEQFF.

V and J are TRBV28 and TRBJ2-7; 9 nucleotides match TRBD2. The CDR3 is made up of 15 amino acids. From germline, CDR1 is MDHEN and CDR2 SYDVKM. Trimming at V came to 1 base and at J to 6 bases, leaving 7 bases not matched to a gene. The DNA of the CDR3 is TGTGCCAGCAGTTTATCAGGACTAGCGTCATCCGAGCAGTACTTC. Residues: CASSLSGLASSEQYF.

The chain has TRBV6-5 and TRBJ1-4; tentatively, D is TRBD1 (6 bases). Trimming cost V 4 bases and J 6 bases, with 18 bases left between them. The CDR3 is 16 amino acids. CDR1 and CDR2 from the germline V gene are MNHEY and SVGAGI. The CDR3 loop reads CASSFGAGTNYEKLFF. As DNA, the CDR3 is TGTGCCAGCAGTTTTGGTGCCGGGACAAACTATGAAAAACTGTTTTTT.

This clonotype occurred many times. The CDR3 DNA reads as TGCAGTGCTAGGCGGGGGGGCTCCTACGAGCAGTACTTC. This translates into CSARRGGSYEQYF. The chain has TRBV20-1 and TRBJ2-7; 9 positions agree with TRBD2. Germline V gives CDR1 DFQATT, CDR2 SNEGSKA (reference sequence). The CDR3 has 13 residues. Losses at the gene ends were 3 bases for V and 0 bases for J; bases not matched to a gene: 0.

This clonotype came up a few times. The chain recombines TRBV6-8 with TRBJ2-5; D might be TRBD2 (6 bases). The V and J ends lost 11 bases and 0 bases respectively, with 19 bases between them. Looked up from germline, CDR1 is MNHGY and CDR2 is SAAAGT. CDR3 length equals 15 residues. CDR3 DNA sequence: TGTGCCGGGCAAGGGAGGACCCCGTACCAAGAGACCCAGTACTTC. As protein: CAGQGRTPYQETQYF.

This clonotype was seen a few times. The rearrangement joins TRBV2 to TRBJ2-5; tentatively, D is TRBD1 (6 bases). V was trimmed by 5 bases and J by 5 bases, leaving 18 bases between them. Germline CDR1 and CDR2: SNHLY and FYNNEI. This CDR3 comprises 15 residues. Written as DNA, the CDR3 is TGTGCCAGCAGTAAAGGTGTGGGGGCCGGGGAGACCCAGTACTTC. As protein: CASSKGVGAGETQYF.

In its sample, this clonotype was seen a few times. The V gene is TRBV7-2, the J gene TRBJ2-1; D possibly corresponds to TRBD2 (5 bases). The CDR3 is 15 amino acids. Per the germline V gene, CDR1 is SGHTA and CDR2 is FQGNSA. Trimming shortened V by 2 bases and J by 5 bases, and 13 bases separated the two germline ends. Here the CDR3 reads CASSLQLTRDNEQFF. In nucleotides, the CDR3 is TGTGCCAGCAGCTTACAACTTACTAGGGACAATGAGCAGTTCTTC.

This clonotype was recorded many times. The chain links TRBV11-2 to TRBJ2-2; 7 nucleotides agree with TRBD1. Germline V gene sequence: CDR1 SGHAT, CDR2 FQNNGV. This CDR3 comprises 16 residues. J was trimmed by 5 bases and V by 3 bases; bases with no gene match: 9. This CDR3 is CASSFVTGVRTGELFF. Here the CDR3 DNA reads TGTGCCAGCAGCTTCGTCACAGGGGTTCGGACCGGGGAGCTGTTTTTT. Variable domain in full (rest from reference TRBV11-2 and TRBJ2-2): EAGVAQSPRYKIIEKRQSVAFWCNPISGHATLYWYQQILGQGPKLLIQFQNNGVVDDSQLPKDRFSAERLKGVDSTLKIQPAKLEDSAVYLCASSFVTGVRTGELFFGEGSRLTVL.

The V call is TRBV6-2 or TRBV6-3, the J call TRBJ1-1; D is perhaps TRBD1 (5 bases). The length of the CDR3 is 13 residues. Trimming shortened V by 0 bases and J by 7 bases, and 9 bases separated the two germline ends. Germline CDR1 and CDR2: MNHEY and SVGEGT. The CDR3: CASSYSGPREAFF. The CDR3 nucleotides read TGTGCCAGCAGTTACTCGGGACCGCGTGAAGCTTTCTTT.

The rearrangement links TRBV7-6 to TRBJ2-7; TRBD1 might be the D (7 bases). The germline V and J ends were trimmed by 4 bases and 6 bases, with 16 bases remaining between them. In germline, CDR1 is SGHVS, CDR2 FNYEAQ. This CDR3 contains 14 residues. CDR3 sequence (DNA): TGTGCCAGCAGCTCCCAGGAGGGGGCCCCCGAGCAGTACTTC. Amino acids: CASSSQEGAPEQYF.

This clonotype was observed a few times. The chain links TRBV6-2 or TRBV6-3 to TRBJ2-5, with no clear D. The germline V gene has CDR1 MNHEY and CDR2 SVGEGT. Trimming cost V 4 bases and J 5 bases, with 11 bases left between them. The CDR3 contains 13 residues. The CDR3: CASSSEYPETQYF. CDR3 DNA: TGTGCCAGCAGTTCCGAGTACCCCGAGACCCAGTACTTC.

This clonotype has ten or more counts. CDR3 sequence: CASSLAVGGPQHF. The CDR3 coding sequence is TGTGCCAGCAGTTTAGCAGTGGGGGGGCCCCAGCATTTT. The chain recombines TRBV12-3 or TRBV12-4 with TRBJ1-5; tentatively, D is TRBD1 (5 bases). Trimming shortened V by 0 bases and J by 9 bases, and 9 bases separated the two germline ends. The CDR3 length is 13 residues.

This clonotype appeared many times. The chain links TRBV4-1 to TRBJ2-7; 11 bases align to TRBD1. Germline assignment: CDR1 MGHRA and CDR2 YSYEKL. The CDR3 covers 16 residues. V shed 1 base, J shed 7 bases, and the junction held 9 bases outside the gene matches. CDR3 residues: CASSQGPGQGAREQYF. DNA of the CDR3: TGCGCCAGCAGCCAAGGCCCCGGACAGGGGGCTCGGGAGCAGTACTTC.

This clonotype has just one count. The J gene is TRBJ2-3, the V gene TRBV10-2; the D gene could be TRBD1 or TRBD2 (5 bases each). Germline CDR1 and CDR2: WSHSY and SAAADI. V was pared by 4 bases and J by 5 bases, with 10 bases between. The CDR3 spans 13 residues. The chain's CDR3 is CASSGGMGDTQYF. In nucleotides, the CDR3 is TGCGCCAGCAGTGGGGGGATGGGAGATACGCAGTATTTT.

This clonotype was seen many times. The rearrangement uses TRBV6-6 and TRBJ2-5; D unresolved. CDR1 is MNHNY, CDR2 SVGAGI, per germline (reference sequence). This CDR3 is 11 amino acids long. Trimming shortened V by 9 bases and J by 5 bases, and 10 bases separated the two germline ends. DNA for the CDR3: TGTGCCAGTTACAGCGTGGAGACCCAGTACTTC. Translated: CASYSVETQYF.

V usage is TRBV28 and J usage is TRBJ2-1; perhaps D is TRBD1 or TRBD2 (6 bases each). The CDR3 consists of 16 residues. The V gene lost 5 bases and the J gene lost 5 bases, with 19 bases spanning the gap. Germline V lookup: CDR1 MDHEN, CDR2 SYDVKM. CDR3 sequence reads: CASSPLDGGENNEQFF. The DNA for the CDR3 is TGTGCCAGCAGTCCCCTCGACGGGGGCGAAAACAATGAGCAGTTCTTC.

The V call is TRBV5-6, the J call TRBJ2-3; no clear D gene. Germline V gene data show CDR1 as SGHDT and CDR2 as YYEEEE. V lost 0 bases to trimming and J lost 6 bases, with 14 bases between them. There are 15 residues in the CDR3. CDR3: CASSLVASSRDTQYF. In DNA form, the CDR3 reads TGTGCCAGCAGCTTGGTGGCGAGCTCACGCGATACGCAGTATTTT. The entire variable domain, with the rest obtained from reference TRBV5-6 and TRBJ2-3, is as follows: DAGVTQSPTHLIKTRGQQVTLRCSPKSGHDTVSWYQQALGQGPQFIFQYYEEEERQRGNFPDRFSGHQFPNYSSELNVNALLLGDSALYLCASSLVASSRDTQYFGPGTRLTVL.

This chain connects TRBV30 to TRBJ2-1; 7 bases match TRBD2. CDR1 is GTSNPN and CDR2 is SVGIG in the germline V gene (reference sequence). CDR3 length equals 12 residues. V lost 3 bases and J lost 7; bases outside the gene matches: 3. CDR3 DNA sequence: TGTGCCTGGAGGCGGGAGATAAATGAGCAGTTCTTC. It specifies CAWRREINEQFF. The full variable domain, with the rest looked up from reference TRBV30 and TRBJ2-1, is SQTIHQWPATLVQPVGSPLSLECTVEGTSNPNLYWYRQAAGRGLQLLFYSVGIGQISSEVPQNLSASRPQDRQFILSSKKLLLSDSGFYLCAWRREINEQFFGPGTRLTVL.

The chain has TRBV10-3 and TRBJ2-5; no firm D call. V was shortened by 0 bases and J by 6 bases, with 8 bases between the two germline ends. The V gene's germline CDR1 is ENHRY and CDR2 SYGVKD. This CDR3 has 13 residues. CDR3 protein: CAISESRAQTQYF. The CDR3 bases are TGTGCCATCAGTGAGTCTAGAGCACAGACCCAGTACTTC.

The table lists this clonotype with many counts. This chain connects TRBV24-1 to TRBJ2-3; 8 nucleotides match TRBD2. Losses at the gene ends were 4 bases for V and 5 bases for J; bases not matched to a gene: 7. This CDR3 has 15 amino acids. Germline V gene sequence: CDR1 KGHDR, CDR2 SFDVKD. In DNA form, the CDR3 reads TGTGCCACCAGTGACCCAGCGGGGGCGGGAGATACGCAGTATTTT. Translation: CATSDPAGAGDTQYF.

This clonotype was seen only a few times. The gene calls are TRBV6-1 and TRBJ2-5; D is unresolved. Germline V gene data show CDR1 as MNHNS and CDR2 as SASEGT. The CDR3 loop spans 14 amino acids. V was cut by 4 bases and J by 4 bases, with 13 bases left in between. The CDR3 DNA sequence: TGTGCCAGCAGTGGACAAAGTACGAGAGAGACCCAGTACTTC. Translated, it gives CASSGQSTRETQYF.

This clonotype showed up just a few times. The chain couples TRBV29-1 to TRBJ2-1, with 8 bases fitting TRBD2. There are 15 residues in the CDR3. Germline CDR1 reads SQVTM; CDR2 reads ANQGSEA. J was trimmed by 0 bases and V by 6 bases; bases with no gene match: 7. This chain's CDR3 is CSVASGRSSYNEQFF. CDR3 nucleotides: TGCAGCGTAGCTAGCGGGCGAAGCTCCTACAATGAGCAGTTCTTC.

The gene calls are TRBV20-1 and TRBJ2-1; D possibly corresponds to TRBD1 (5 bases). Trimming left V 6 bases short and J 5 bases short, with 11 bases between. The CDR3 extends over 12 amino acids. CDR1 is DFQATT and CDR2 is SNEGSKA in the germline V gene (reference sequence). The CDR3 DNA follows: TGCAGTGCCAAAGCACAGGACAATGAGCAGTTCTTC. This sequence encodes CSAKAQDNEQFF.

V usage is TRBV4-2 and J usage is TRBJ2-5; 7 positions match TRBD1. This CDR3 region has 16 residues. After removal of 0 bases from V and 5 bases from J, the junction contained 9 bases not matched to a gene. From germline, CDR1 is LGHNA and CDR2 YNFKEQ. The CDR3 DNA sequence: TGTGCCAGCAGCCAAGATAGAGGGGGCGCCTCTGAGACCCAGTACTTC. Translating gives CASSQDRGGASETQYF.

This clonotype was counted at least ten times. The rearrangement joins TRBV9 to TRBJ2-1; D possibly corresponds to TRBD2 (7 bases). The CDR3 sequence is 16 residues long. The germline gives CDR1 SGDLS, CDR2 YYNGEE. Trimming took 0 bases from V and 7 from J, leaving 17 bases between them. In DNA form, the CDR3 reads TGTGCCAGCAGCGTAGGTCGTGGGAGGGGGTCGAATGAGCAGTTCTTC. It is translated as CASSVGRGRGSNEQFF.

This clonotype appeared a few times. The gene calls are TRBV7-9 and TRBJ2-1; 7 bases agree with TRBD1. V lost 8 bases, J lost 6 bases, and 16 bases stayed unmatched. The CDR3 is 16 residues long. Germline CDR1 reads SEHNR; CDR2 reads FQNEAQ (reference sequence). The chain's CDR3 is CASGNRPGQPSNEQFF. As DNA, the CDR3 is TGTGCCAGCGGAAACCGACCGGGACAGCCTAGCAATGAGCAGTTCTTC.

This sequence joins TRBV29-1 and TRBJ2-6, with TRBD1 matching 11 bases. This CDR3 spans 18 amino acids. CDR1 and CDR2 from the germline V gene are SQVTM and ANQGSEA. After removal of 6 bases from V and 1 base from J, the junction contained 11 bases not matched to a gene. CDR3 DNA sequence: TGCAGCGTAGAAAGCGGACAGGGGGCGTTTTCTGGGGCCAACGTCCTGACTTTC. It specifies CSVESGQGAFSGANVLTF.

CDR3 region: CASSPGHLTNTGELFF. CDR3 nucleotides: TGTGCCAGCAGCCCGGGACACCTTACAAACACCGGGGAGCTGTTTTTT. The rearrangement links TRBV7-6 to TRBJ2-2, with D perhaps TRBD1 (6 bases). Trimming took off 5 bases at V and 2 bases at J, with 15 bases between the two ends. This CDR3 has 16 amino acids. Germline CDR1 and CDR2: SGHVS and FNYEAQ.